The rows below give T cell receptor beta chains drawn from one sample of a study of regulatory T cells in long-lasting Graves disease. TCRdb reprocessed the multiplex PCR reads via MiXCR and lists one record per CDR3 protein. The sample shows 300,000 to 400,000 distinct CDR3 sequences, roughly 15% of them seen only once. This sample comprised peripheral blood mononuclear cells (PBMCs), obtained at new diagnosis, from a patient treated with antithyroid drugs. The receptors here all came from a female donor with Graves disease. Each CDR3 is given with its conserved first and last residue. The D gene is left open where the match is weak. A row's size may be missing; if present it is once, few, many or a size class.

TGTGCCGCGCGGGGGGGCGCGAGGTATGGCTACACCTTC	CAARGGARYGYTF	-	few	TRBV24-1	TRBJ1-2
TGTGCCAGCACCATATCCCCGTCCTCCTACAATGAGCAGTTCTTC	CASTISPSSYNEQFF	-	many	TRBV7-9	TRBJ2-1
TGTGCCAGCAGCTTTATGACAGATACGCAGTATTTT	CASSFMTDTQYF	-	many	TRBV7-2	TRBJ2-3
TGTGCCAGCAGTCAGAGGGGCGAGCAGTACTTC	CASSQRGEQYF	-	many	TRBV12-3/TRBV12-4	TRBJ2-7
TGCAGTGCTAGGGAGGGACATATTTTTCTTGAAGCTTTCTTT	CSAREGHIFLEAFF	-	many	TRBV20-1	TRBJ1-1
TGTGCCAGCAGTTTAGGTGGACTAGCGGAGACCCAGTACTTC	CASSLGGLAETQYF	TRBD2	many	TRBV6-2/TRBV6-3	TRBJ2-5
TGTGCCAGCTCACCGCCCGGGACAAGAGAACAAGAGACCCAGTACTTC	CASSPPGTREQETQYF	-	-	TRBV6-2/TRBV6-3	TRBJ2-5
TGTGCTAGTGGTGAACAGAGCTCCTACGAGCAGTACTTC	CASGEQSSYEQYF	-	many	TRBV12-5	TRBJ2-7
TGTGCCAGCAGTCCGGCGGGGAGGCGCGAGCAGTACTTC	CASSPAGRREQYF	-	few	TRBV7-9	TRBJ2-7
TGTGCCAGCAGACAGGGGAGGGCCGGGGAGCTGTTTTTT	CASRQGRAGELFF	-	few	TRBV27	TRBJ2-2
TGTGCCAGCAGCACAGGGCCGACTAATGAAAAACTGTTTTTT	CASSTGPTNEKLFF	-	many	TRBV7-2	TRBJ1-4
TGTGCCAGCAGCTTAAAAGAGACCCAGTACTTC	CASSLKETQYF	-	many	TRBV11-2	TRBJ2-5
TGTGCCAGCAGCCCAAAACTAGCGGGAGATGAGCAGTTCTTC	CASSPKLAGDEQFF	TRBD2	many	TRBV7-2	TRBJ2-1
TGTGCCAGCAGTAAAATTGATCCGGGACGGGGATCCTACGAGCAGTACTTC	CASSKIDPGRGSYEQYF	-	many	TRBV27	TRBJ2-7
TGTGCCAGTGGTCGGGATTCTCGAGAGACCCAGTACTTC	CASGRDSRETQYF	-	-	TRBV7-2	TRBJ2-5
TGCGCCAGCGGGTCAGGTAATCCGAGGGACACTGAAGCTTTCTTT	CASGSGNPRDTEAFF	-	many	TRBV5-1	TRBJ1-1
TGTGCTAGTGGTTTTTGGAGGACTGAAGCTTTCTTT	CASGFWRTEAFF	-	many	TRBV12-5	TRBJ1-1
TGTGCCAGCAGGGACGGGACTCCGGGAAGGGCTTATAGCAATCAGCCCCAGCATTTT	CASRDGTPGRAYSNQPQHF	-	-	TRBV2	TRBJ1-5
TGTGCCAGCAGTTTTTCGGGCGGGGGGGAGCAGTACTTC	CASSFSGGGEQYF	TRBD2	many	TRBV12-3/TRBV12-4	TRBJ2-7
TGTGCCAGTAGCCCCGGTGGGACAGCCCACTATGGCTACACCTTC	CASSPGGTAHYGYTF	TRBD1	many	TRBV19	TRBJ1-2
TGTGCCAGCGGCCCTCCGGGAGGGATCACAGATACGCAGTATTTT	CASGPPGGITDTQYF	TRBD2	few	TRBV27	TRBJ2-3
TGTGCCAGCAGCCCCGAAGGGGCCCCTAGGGAGACCCAGTACTTC	CASSPEGAPRETQYF	-	-	TRBV9	TRBJ2-5
TGTGCCAGCAGCCAATTTAACCAAGAGACCCAGTACTTC	CASSQFNQETQYF	-	few	TRBV14	TRBJ2-5
TGTGCCAGCAGTTACGGGAGCTACGAGCAGTTCTTC	CASSYGSYEQFF	-	-	TRBV6-5	TRBJ2-1
TGTGCCAGCAGCTTACTTGGGACAGGGAAAGCCGGGGAGCTGTTTTTT	CASSLLGTGKAGELFF	TRBD1	many	TRBV7-3	TRBJ2-2
TGTGCCAGCACCCAGGGACAGGGGCTATCTCCTCCGGGCACAGATACGCAGTATTTT	CASTQGQGLSPPGTDTQYF	TRBD1	many	TRBV28	TRBJ2-3
TGTGCCAGCAGCGATCAGCCGGGACAGACCTACGAGCAGTACTTC	CASSDQPGQTYEQYF	TRBD1	few	TRBV5-4	TRBJ2-7
TGTGCCAGCGGACGGGTGGTCAACACTGAAGCTTTCTTT	CASGRVVNTEAFF	-	many	TRBV6-1	TRBJ1-1
TGTGCCAGTAGTATCTCGGGAAACTGGGGAGCGGTAAACACTGAAGCTTTCTTT	CASSISGNWGAVNTEAFF	-	-	TRBV19	TRBJ1-1
TGTGCCAGCACCCCCCTGGGGGAGCTCTATGGCTACACCTTC	CASTPLGELYGYTF	-	many	TRBV6-1	TRBJ1-2
TGTGCCAGCAGCTCCGACTGGGGGGCGGCCACCGGGGAGCTGTTTTTT	CASSSDWGAATGELFF	-	once	TRBV7-3	TRBJ2-2
TGCGCCAGCAGCTTGGGAACTAGCCGGGGGGTCCATGAGCAGTTCTTC	CASSLGTSRGVHEQFF	TRBD2	many	TRBV5-1	TRBJ2-1
TGTGCCAGCAGCGCGGGACAGGGGGTTTACACCTTC	CASSAGQGVYTF	TRBD1	-	TRBV9	TRBJ1-2
TGTGCCAGCAGCGAGGGAGGGGGCGCGGGTCAGCCCCAGCATTTT	CASSEGGGAGQPQHF	TRBD1	few	TRBV9	TRBJ1-5
TGTGCCAGCACCTTAGGGGGGGTCGGGGAGCAGTACTTC	CASTLGGVGEQYF	-	-	TRBV7-2	TRBJ2-7
TGTGCCAGCAGCTTCGGGACAGAAGAGACCCAGTACTTC	CASSFGTEETQYF	TRBD1	many	TRBV11-1	TRBJ2-5
TGTGCCAGCAGTTTTGGGCTCGCTACGCAGTATTTT	CASSFGLATQYF	-	many	TRBV12-3/TRBV12-4	TRBJ2-3
TGTGCTAGTGGGGGTTTAGGACGGAATAGCAATCAGCCCCAGCATTTT	CASGGLGRNSNQPQHF	-	-	TRBV12-5	TRBJ1-5
TGTGCCAGCAGCGTAGCTACCACAGCAACTGGAAACACCATATATTTT	CASSVATTATGNTIYF	-	many	TRBV9	TRBJ1-3
TGTGCCAGCAGCTTAGCGGGCAGGGGGCCGGAGCCCCAGTACTTC	CASSLAGRGPEPQYF	TRBD1	-	TRBV7-2	TRBJ2-5
TGTGCCAGCAGCTTAGTTCTAGCGGACACCGGGGAGCTGTTTTTT	CASSLVLADTGELFF	TRBD2	-	TRBV7-2	TRBJ2-2
TGCAGCGTTGTATACCGTGGCGGGGGGAGCCACAATGAGCAGTTCTTC	CSVVYRGGGSHNEQFF	TRBD2	many	TRBV29-1	TRBJ2-1
TGCAGTGCTAGAGTAGCGGTTGGGCGGCAAGAGACCCAGTACTTC	CSARVAVGRQETQYF	-	-	TRBV20-1	TRBJ2-5
TGCGCCAGCAGCGCGACAGGGGGTACCACTGAAGCTTTCTTT	CASSATGGTTEAFF	TRBD1	-	TRBV5-1	TRBJ1-1
TGTGCCAGCAGTCCTCGCAAGGCGAGGTCCGATACGCAGTATTTT	CASSPRKARSDTQYF	-	many	TRBV28	TRBJ2-3
TGTGCCAGCACCATTTGGGGTTCTGGGGGGCACCCCGCCAACTATGGCTACACCTTC	CASTIWGSGGHPANYGYTF	-	-	TRBV5-5	TRBJ1-2
TGTGCCAGCAGTTGGACCTACGAGCAGTACTTC	CASSWTYEQYF	-	many	TRBV27	TRBJ2-7
TGCGCCAGCAGTGGAACAGCCAAAGCTCAAGCTTTCTTT	CASSGTAKAQAFF	-	-	TRBV10-2	TRBJ1-1
TGTGCCAGCAGTTCGCCCCGGGCGGTGAACACTGAAGCTTTCTTT	CASSSPRAVNTEAFF	-	many	TRBV6-5	TRBJ1-1
TGCGCCAGCAGCGGGGGGACAGGGTCTGGGGCAGATACGCAGTATTTT	CASSGGTGSGADTQYF	TRBD1	once	TRBV5-1	TRBJ2-3
TGTGCCAGCAGTTATCAAGGGGGGGGGAACACTGAAGCTTTCTTT	CASSYQGGGNTEAFF	-	many	TRBV6-9	TRBJ1-1
TGTGCCAGCAGGACGACAGGGGGCACAGATACGCAGTATTTT	CASRTTGGTDTQYF	TRBD1	many	TRBV27	TRBJ2-3